The 20 T cell receptor beta chains given below trace back to one sample, sequenced in a study of response to subunit inactivated influenza vaccine. TCRdb redid the calling of the RT-PCR reads with MiXCR, one entry per CDR3 protein. The data hold around 520,000 distinct CDR3 sequences, with around 25% observed a single time. Sequences were derived from CD4+ T cells sorted from PBMCs, sampled less than 6 days after vaccination. Receptors originate from a man between 50 and 59 years old who received an inactivated influenza vaccine.

In its sample, this clonotype was seen a few times. The rearrangement links TRBV10-3 to TRBJ2-5; 9 bases are a match to TRBD2. The V segment lost 6 bases and the J segment 0 bases; nucleotides outside the gene matches: 2. The CDR3 is 14 amino acids. Germline CDR1 reads ENHRY; CDR2 reads SYGVKD. CDR3 amino acids: CAIRPSGDQETQYF. The CDR3 DNA follows: TGTGCCATCAGACCTAGCGGGGACCAAGAGACCCAGTACTTC.

The chain employs TRBV3-1 and TRBJ2-7; 12 positions match TRBD1. V gave up 4 bases and J gave up 3 bases; unmatched junction bases: 4. Germline loops: CDR1 LGHDT, CDR2 YNNKEL (reference sequence). The CDR3 extends over 15 amino acids. CDR3: CASSPRDRGHYEQYF. The CDR3, as DNA: TGTGCCAGCAGCCCACGGGACAGGGGGCACTACGAGCAGTACTTC.

This sequence joins TRBV3-1 and TRBJ2-7, with a weak D call TRBD2 (5 bases). From germline, CDR1 is LGHDT and CDR2 YNNKEL (reference sequence). The CDR3 covers 15 residues. V lost 0 bases to trimming and J lost 2 bases, with 11 bases between them. This CDR3 reads CASSQDRRITYEQYF. As DNA, the CDR3 is TGTGCCAGCAGCCAAGATAGGAGGATTACCTACGAGCAGTACTTC.

This chain connects TRBV6-2 or TRBV6-3 to TRBJ2-7; 8 nucleotides match TRBD2. This CDR3 contains 13 residues. V lost 7 bases to trimming and J lost 3 bases; unmatched junction nucleotides: 5. Germline CDR1 MNHEY, CDR2 SVGEGT. As DNA, the CDR3 is TGTGCCAGCACCAGCGGGGGAAACTACGAGCAGTACTTC. Translated: CASTSGGNYEQYF.

This clonotype was recorded a few times. The gene calls are TRBV5-1 and TRBJ2-1, with a weak D call TRBD1 (7 bases). From germline, CDR1 is SGHRS and CDR2 YFSETQ. This CDR3 comprises 17 residues. The ends were cut back, 1 base at V and 8 bases at J, with 22 bases in the middle. The CDR3 nucleotides are TGCGCCAGCAGCTTGATGCCAGGGGGGAACATTAGGGATGAGCAGTTCTTC. As protein: CASSLMPGGNIRDEQFF.

This clonotype was counted ten times or more. The J gene is TRBJ2-5, the V gene TRBV7-7; 8 bases line up with TRBD2. Trimming at V came to 3 bases and at J to 5 bases, leaving 5 bases not matched to a gene. Germline CDR1 and CDR2: SSHAT and FNYEAQ (reference sequence). The CDR3 is 14 amino acids. DNA of the CDR3: TGTGCCAGCAGCTTGGGCGGGAGGAGCGAGACCCAGTACTTC. It yields the protein CASSLGGRSETQYF.

This clonotype has just a few counts. The chain links TRBV7-2 to TRBJ2-3, with TRBD2 matching 8 bases. CDR1 and CDR2 (germline): SGHTA, FQGNSA. V was pared by 7 bases and J by 0 bases, with 3 bases of the junction left unmatched. The CDR3 extends over 14 amino acids. The CDR3 loop is CASMRGVSTDTQYF. The CDR3 nucleotides are TGTGCCAGCATGCGGGGGGTTAGCACAGATACGCAGTATTTT.

This clonotype was counted once. CDR3 in amino acids: CASTYDGTVEETQYF. For the CDR3, the DNA is TGCGCCAGCACTTACGACGGTACAGTAGAAGAGACCCAGTACTTC. The genes are TRBV5-1 and TRBJ2-5, with D unresolved. The length of the CDR3 is 15 residues. Trimming stripped 6 bases from V and 3 bases from J, with 18 bases between. In germline, CDR1 is SGHRS, CDR2 YFSETQ.

This clonotype was counted only a few times. V usage is TRBV25-1 and J usage is TRBJ2-7; D gene unclear. Germline CDR1 and CDR2: MGHDK and SYGVNS. V was shortened by 4 bases and J by 0 bases, with 4 bases between the two germline ends. CDR3 length: 12 residues. The CDR3 coding sequence is TGTGCCAGCAGTGTCTACTCCTACGAGCAGTACTTC. It specifies CASSVYSYEQYF.

The chain uses TRBV29-1 and TRBJ2-3; D tentatively reads TRBD1 or TRBD2 (6 bases each). CDR1 is SQVTM and CDR2 is ANQGSEA in the germline V gene. This CDR3 is 15 amino acids long. The V gene lost 6 bases and the J gene lost 0 bases, with 16 bases spanning the gap. In DNA, the CDR3 is TGCAGCGTGGGGCTGCAGGGGACTAGCACAGATACGCAGTATTTT. Residues: CSVGLQGTSTDTQYF.

This sequence joins TRBV20-1 and TRBJ2-3; 9 nucleotides match TRBD2. J was trimmed by 2 bases and V by 2 bases; bases with no gene match: 5. This CDR3 is 15 amino acids long. Germline V CDR1 and CDR2: DFQATT, SNEGSKA (reference sequence). CDR3 nucleotide sequence: TGCAGTGCTAGAAGACTAGCGGCCCACACAGATACGCAGTATTTT. Amino acid sequence: CSARRLAAHTDTQYF.

This clonotype occurred many times. V usage is TRBV10-3 and J usage is TRBJ2-3; D gene ambiguous. Trimming took 5 bases from V and 2 from J, leaving 8 bases between them. Germline assignment: CDR1 ENHRY and CDR2 SYGVKD. The CDR3 has 13 amino acids. CDR3 sequence: CAISQPNTDTQYF. CDR3 coding DNA: TGTGCCATCAGTCAACCAAACACAGATACGCAGTATTTT.

The J gene is TRBJ2-7, the V gene TRBV6-1; 9 bases are shared with TRBD1. Unmatched junction bases numbered 1, after V lost 0 bases and J lost 7 bases. The CDR3 extends over 13 amino acids. Germline V gives CDR1 MNHNS, CDR2 SASEGT. This chain's CDR3 is CASSEAGTGEQYF. DNA of the CDR3: TGTGCCAGCAGTGAAGCCGGGACAGGGGAGCAGTACTTC.

This clonotype came up a few times. The CDR3 region has the DNA TGTGCCAGCAGTTCCCCGGGAGCGGGAGATCGGGAGACCCAGTACTTC. The encoded protein is CASSSPGAGDRETQYF. The genes are TRBV6-5 and TRBJ2-5; TRBD2 aligns across 8 bases. The CDR3 sequence is 16 residues long. V lost 4 bases to trimming and J lost 5 bases; unmatched junction nucleotides: 12. Looked up from germline, CDR1 is MNHEY and CDR2 is SVGAGI.

V is TRBV6-1 and J is TRBJ1-2; D unresolved. V lost 5 bases, J lost 2 bases, and 9 bases lay in between. CDR1 MNHNS and CDR2 SASEGT come from the germline V gene. CDR3 size: 13 residues. The CDR3, as DNA: TGTGCCAGCAGTCGGCGGACCAACTATGGCTACACCTTC. This translates into CASSRRTNYGYTF.

This clonotype was counted between two and nine times. J is TRBJ1-5 and V is TRBV27; TRBD1 is a possible D gene (5 bases). Trimming cost V 5 bases and J 1 base, with 9 bases left between them. CDR1 is MNHEY and CDR2 is SMNVEV in the germline V gene (reference sequence). The CDR3 extends over 14 amino acids. CDR3 nucleotides: TGTGCCAGCAGTGCATGGGGGAGCAATCAGCCCCAGCATTTT. Translated, it gives CASSAWGSNQPQHF.

Details on this clonotype: The junction and the germline gene differ at one end; a read error may be behind it. The chain joins TRBV6-5 to TRBJ1-1; TRBD1 matches 9 bases. The CDR3 has 12 amino acids. Germline V lookup: CDR1 MNHEY, CDR2 SVGAGI. CDR3 sequence reads: CASRPRDRDELF. CDR3 sequence (DNA): TGTGCCAGCAGACCACGGGACAGGGATGAGCTGTTT.

This clonotype appeared many times. This chain's CDR3 is CAISGAGAWRVEQFF. CDR3 nucleotides: TGTGCCATCAGTGGAGCGGGAGCCTGGCGTGTTGAGCAGTTCTTC. The chain is built from TRBV10-3 and TRBJ2-1; 8 bases line up with TRBD2. With 4 bases clipped from V and 9 bases from J, the junction kept 11 bases outside the gene matches. The V gene's germline CDR1 is ENHRY and CDR2 SYGVKD. The CDR3 contains 15 residues.

This clonotype was counted only a few times. The chain carries TRBV5-6 and TRBJ2-2; D gene unclear. Germline V lookup: CDR1 SGHDT, CDR2 YYEEEE. V shed 3 bases and J shed 6 bases, with 12 bases lying between them. The CDR3 sequence is 14 residues long. This chain's CDR3 is CASSSLSGPGELFF. CDR3 bases: TGTGCCAGCAGCTCCCTAAGTGGACCCGGGGAGCTGTTTTTT.

DNA of the CDR3: TGTGCCAGCGGTTCCGGGACTAGCAGTAATGAGCAGTTCTTC. This translates into CASGSGTSSNEQFF. This chain uses TRBV4-2 with TRBJ2-1, with 9 bases matching TRBD2. The germline CDR1 and CDR2 sequences are LGHNA and YNFKEQ. CDR3 length equals 14 residues. The junction had 9 bases not matched to a gene; V was cut back by 8 bases and J by 7 bases.